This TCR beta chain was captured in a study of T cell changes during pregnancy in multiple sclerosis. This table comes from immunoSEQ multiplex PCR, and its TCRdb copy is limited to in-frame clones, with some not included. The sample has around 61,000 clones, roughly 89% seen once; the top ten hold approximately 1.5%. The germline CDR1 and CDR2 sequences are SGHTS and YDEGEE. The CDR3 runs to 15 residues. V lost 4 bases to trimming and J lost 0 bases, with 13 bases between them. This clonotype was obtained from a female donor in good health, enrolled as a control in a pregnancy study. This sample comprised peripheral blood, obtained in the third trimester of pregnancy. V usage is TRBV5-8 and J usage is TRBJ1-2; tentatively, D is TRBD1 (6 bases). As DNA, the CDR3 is TGTGCCAGCAGCCCGTGGACAGCAACTAACTATGGCTACACCTTC. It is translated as CASSPWTATNYGYTF.